The rows below give T cell receptor beta chains drawn from one sample of a study of response to subunit inactivated influenza vaccine. One entry per CDR3 protein, called by TCRdb with MiXCR from the RT-PCR reads. The table includes under 850,000 distinct CDR3 sequences, less than 20% detected once. The material sequenced was PBMCs from blood, taken 4 to 6 days after vaccination. The receptors here all came from a man aged 50-59 years who received an inactivated influenza vaccine. Both conserved end residues are part of each CDR3. The size entry is marked missing in some rows and otherwise reads once, few, many or a size class.

V: TRBV12-3/TRBV12-4
size: .
J: TRBJ2-7
CDR3: CASSLWGVRQYF

V: TRBV29-1
size: many
J: TRBJ2-1
CDR3: CSVDTSGRASNEQFF

V: TRBV4-3
size: .
J: TRBJ2-7
CDR3: CASSQDPAGGYEQYF

V: TRBV30
size: many
J: TRBJ1-4
CDR3: CAWSGTGRDEKLFF

V: TRBV5-6
size: few
J: TRBJ1-1
CDR3: CASSLQYRAEAFF

V: TRBV11-2
size: few
J: TRBJ2-7
CDR3: CASSFSRNSGRSSPYEQYF

V: TRBV7-9
size: many
J: TRBJ2-7
CDR3: CASSYRDRVTYEQYF

V: TRBV12-3/TRBV12-4
size: few
J: TRBJ2-5
CDR3: CASRGQGIGGETQYF

V: TRBV7-8
size: few
J: TRBJ2-2
CDR3: CASCLVNTGELFF

V: TRBV11-1
size: .
J: TRBJ2-5
CDR3: CASSPLPGQETQYF